These 24 T cell receptor beta chains share one sample of origin, sequenced in a study of T cell responses to AZD1222 COVID-19 vaccine (dated by TCRdb to 2020 to 2023). Sample time point, as interpreted from the label and publication: baseline before first vaccination. To prepare the library, the immunoSEQ multiplex PCR assay was applied. Imported from immuneACCESS, the table was reduced by TCRdb to in-frame sequences with V and J called. These copies leave out some clones; in studies compared against another copy, an unresolved V gene accounts for under half, and the cause of the remainder is not known. Recorded for this sample are around 100,000 clones; around nine tenths of them occurred a single time. 20% to 25% of the sample is in the top ten clones. The specimen was peripheral blood, collected on day 0 of AZD1222 vaccination. The receptors were sampled from an adult in good health.

V usage is TRBV6-5 and J usage is TRBJ1-1, with D uncertain. This CDR3 comprises 15 residues. With 5 bases removed from V and 5 bases from J, the gap between germline ends came to 18 bases. Per germline, CDR1 MNHEY and CDR2 SVGAGI. CDR3 region: CASSPRTAGSTEAFF. The CDR3 nucleotides read TGTGCCAGCAGTCCGAGGACGGCGGGGAGTACTGAAGCTTTCTTT.

The chain has TRBV6-5 and TRBJ2-1; 15 bases map to TRBD2. Germline CDR1 is MNHEY and CDR2 is SVGAGI. The CDR3 is 15 residues long. V was pared by 5 bases and J by 7 bases, with 3 bases of the junction left unmatched. CDR3 DNA: TGTGCCAGCAGTCGGACTAGCGGGGGGGTAAATGAGCAGTTCTTC. It is translated as CASSRTSGGVNEQFF.

This clone occurred a few times. The V call is TRBV29-1, the J call TRBJ2-7; no clear D gene. The germline CDR1 and CDR2 sequences are SQVTM and ANQGSEA. V lost 5 bases and J lost 3, with 8 bases in between. The CDR3 runs 11 residues. CDR3 sequence (DNA): TGCAGCGTTTTAGACGGCTACGAGCAGTACTTC. This codes for CSVLDGYEQYF.

The chain recombines TRBV3-1 (or the pseudogene TRBV3-2) with TRBJ2-1; 10 nucleotides align to TRBD1. CDR3 length: 16 amino acids. J lost 5 bases, V lost 3 bases, and 7 bases had no gene match. Germline CDR1 is LGHDT and CDR2 is YNNKEL (reference sequence). CDR3 sequence reads: CASSHAGDRGHNEQFF. In DNA form, the CDR3 reads TGTGCCAGCAGCCATGCCGGGGACAGGGGACACAATGAGCAGTTCTTC.

This chain joins TRBV7-2 and TRBJ1-2; D might be TRBD1 (5 bases). Trimming pared 5 bases from V and 4 bases from J, leaving 23 bases between. Looked up from germline, CDR1 is SGHTA and CDR2 is FQGNSA. The length of the CDR3 is 17 residues. The DNA for the CDR3 is TGTGCCAGCAGCCCACCTCCCGGTCTGGGGGGACTCTATGGCTACACCTTC. Translated, it gives CASSPPPGLGGLYGYTF.

The DNA for the CDR3 is TGCGCCAGCAGCTTGGGTAACATGAACACTGAAGCTTTCTTT. Amino acids: CASSLGNMNTEAFF. The rearrangement links TRBV5-1 to TRBJ1-1; D gene uncertain. Trimming removed 0 bases at V and 0 bases at J, with 6 bases between. Germline V gene lookup returns CDR1 SGHRS and CDR2 YFSETQ. The CDR3 length is 14 residues.

The chain employs TRBV19 and TRBJ1-2, with 8 bases that match TRBD1. The CDR3 sequence is 13 residues long. V dropped 9 bases and J dropped 5; count of bases not matched to a gene: 8. From germline, CDR1 is LNHDA and CDR2 SQIVND (reference sequence). CDR3 sequence (DNA): TGTGCCAGCCACCCCGGGACAGGTTATGGCTACACCTTC. Translated: CASHPGTGYGYTF.

Only one count was recorded for this clone. This chain connects TRBV28 to TRBJ1-2, with D possibly TRBD1 on 5 matching bases. CDR1 is MDHEN, CDR2 SYDVKM, per germline. The CDR3 covers 13 residues. V was cut by 3 bases and J by 2 bases, with 7 bases left in between. The CDR3 loop is CASSLEGNYGYTF. The CDR3 DNA is TGTGCCAGCAGTTTGGAGGGGAACTATGGCTACACCTTC.

DNA of the CDR3: TGTGCCAGCATCCCTAAGGTGGGAGGCTCCTACAATGAGCAGTTCTTC. This codes for CASIPKVGGSYNEQFF. The V and J genes are TRBV5-4 and TRBJ2-1, with D possibly TRBD2 on 6 matching bases. Trimming took 6 bases from V and 0 from J, leaving 16 bases between them. Germline CDR1 and CDR2: SGHNT and YYREEE (reference sequence). CDR3 length: 16 residues.

The chain couples TRBV7-8 to TRBJ2-2, with 11 bases lining up with TRBD2. This CDR3 spans 16 amino acids. Germline-derived CDR1 and CDR2 are SGHVS and FQNEAQ. The ends lost 5 bases at V and 6 bases at J; junction bases unmatched: 8. This chain's CDR3 is CASSPDSGGASGELFF. Here the CDR3 DNA reads TGTGCCAGCAGCCCAGATAGCGGGGGGGCATCCGGGGAGCTGTTTTTT.

The genes are TRBV7-2 and TRBJ1-1; D not resolved. The CDR3 has 13 amino acids. CDR1 and CDR2 (germline): SGHTA, FQGNSA. The V and J ends lost 1 base and 0 bases respectively, with 3 bases between them. The CDR3 nucleotides read TGTGCCAGCAGCTTAGAAGTGAACACTGAAGCTTTCTTT. Translation: CASSLEVNTEAFF.

This chain connects TRBV10-3 to TRBJ2-1; weak D call: TRBD2 (7 bases). Per germline, CDR1 ENHRY and CDR2 SYGVKD. Between the trimmed V and J ends, which lost 8 bases and 4 bases, there was a span of 18 bases. This CDR3 contains 15 residues. CDR3 residues: CAIGGTTTGYNEQFF. The CDR3 nucleotides are TGTGCCATCGGGGGGACTACCACAGGGTACAATGAGCAGTTCTTC.

This chain joins TRBV6-5 and TRBJ2-2, with D possibly matching TRBD1 (6 bases). The ends were cut back, 2 bases at V and 6 bases at J, with 13 bases in the middle. This CDR3 has 15 amino acids. The germline V gene has CDR1 MNHEY and CDR2 SVGAGI. CDR3 protein: CASSYQGQLPGELFF. CDR3 coding DNA: TGTGCCAGCAGTTACCAAGGACAGCTACCCGGGGAGCTGTTTTTT.

CDR3 sequence reads: CASSIGRPSYGYTF. CDR3 sequence (DNA): TGTGCCAGTAGTATAGGTAGGCCCTCCTATGGCTACACCTTC. The rearrangement uses TRBV19 and TRBJ1-2; D is undetermined. CDR1 is LNHDA and CDR2 is SQIVND in the germline V gene (reference sequence). The CDR3 contains 14 residues. Trimming left V 1 base short and J 4 bases short, with 10 bases between.

The chain uses TRBV27 and TRBJ1-3; D call uncertain. V lost 6 bases and J 2 bases, leaving 17 bases between the germline ends. The CDR3 has 16 amino acids. Germline assignment: CDR1 MNHEY and CDR2 SMNVEV (reference sequence). The CDR3 region has the DNA TGTGCCAGCAGAGCGCAATTTGGAGGAACTGGAAACACCATATATTTT. This translates into CASRAQFGGTGNTIYF.

J is TRBJ2-2 and V is TRBV6-2 or TRBV6-3; D perhaps matches TRBD2 (6 bases). The CDR3 has 16 residues. The germline CDR1 and CDR2 sequences are MNHEY and SVGEGT. V lost 6 bases to trimming and J lost 6 bases, with 20 bases between them. The CDR3 is CASSSGGLPGAGELFF. DNA of the CDR3: TGTGCCAGCAGCTCTGGAGGACTACCGGGGGCCGGGGAGCTGTTTTTT.

J is TRBJ2-2 and V is TRBV29-1; a weak D match, TRBD1 (5 bases). CDR1 is SQVTM, CDR2 ANQGSEA, per germline. The CDR3 runs 13 residues. Trimming pared 4 bases from V and 2 bases from J, leaving 8 bases between. The CDR3 nucleotides read TGCAGCGTTGCTCAGGGAAACACCGGGGAGCTGTTTTTT. Protein sequence: CSVAQGNTGELFF.

This clone has only one observation. The chain joins TRBV28 to TRBJ1-1; tentatively, D is TRBD1 (5 bases). The germline V and J ends were trimmed by 3 bases and 6 bases, with 14 bases remaining between them. This CDR3 has 14 residues. Germline CDR1 and CDR2: MDHEN and SYDVKM. CDR3: CASSFITEGPEAFF. The CDR3 nucleotides read TGTGCCAGCAGTTTTATTACAGAGGGGCCTGAAGCTTTCTTT.

V and J are TRBV6-5 and TRBJ2-7, with 7 bases identical to TRBD2. The CDR3 sequence is 12 residues long. Germline CDR1 is MNHEY and CDR2 is SVGAGI. V dropped 4 bases and J dropped 6; count of bases not matched to a gene: 3. CDR3 coding DNA: TGTGCCAGCAGTTCCCCGGGAGGCGAGCAGTACTTC. It specifies CASSSPGGEQYF.

The chain combines TRBV6-5 with TRBJ1-1; perhaps TRBD1 as D (6 bases). Germline-derived CDR1 and CDR2 are MNHEY and SVGAGI. This CDR3 is 15 amino acids long. V dropped 0 bases and J dropped 5 bases, with 13 bases sitting between them. This chain's CDR3 is CASSYSGEGVTEAFF. The CDR3 DNA reads TGTGCCAGCAGTTACTCGGGGGAGGGGGTGACTGAAGCTTTCTTT.

The rearrangement joins TRBV19 to TRBJ1-5; TRBD1 aligns across 7 bases. V shed 6 bases, J shed 3 bases, and the junction held 5 bases outside the gene matches. The CDR3 has 14 residues. Germline V gene sequence: CDR1 LNHDA, CDR2 SQIVND (reference sequence). The CDR3 sequence is CASRVTGNNQPQHF. CDR3 sequence (DNA): TGTGCCAGTAGGGTGACAGGGAACAATCAGCCCCAGCATTTT.

V gene TRBV10-1 combines with J gene TRBJ2-7; no reliable D call. The CDR3 contains 11 residues. Germline lookup yields CDR1 WNHNN and CDR2 SYGVQD (reference sequence). V was pared by 3 bases and J by 3 bases, with 3 bases between. CDR3 sequence: CASSDNYEQYF. The CDR3 region has the DNA TGCGCCAGCAGTGATAACTACGAGCAGTACTTC.

This sequence joins TRBV28 and TRBJ2-7, with TRBD1 matching over 10 bases. The germline CDR1 and CDR2 sequences are MDHEN and SYDVKM. The CDR3 has 14 residues. V lost 6 bases and J lost 5; bases outside the gene matches: 7. The CDR3 DNA sequence: TGTGCCAGCAGGACAGGGGGCGCGCAGAACGAGCAGTACTTC. Protein sequence: CASRTGGAQNEQYF.

The chain links TRBV6-2 or TRBV6-3 to TRBJ2-7; TRBD1 matches at 7 bases. CDR1 is MNHEY and CDR2 is SVGEGT in the germline V gene. Trimming cost V 0 bases and J 0 bases; bases outside gene matches: 2. This CDR3 comprises 15 residues. The CDR3 here is CASSYSRDSSYEQYF. In DNA, the CDR3 is TGTGCCAGCAGTTACTCCCGGGACAGCTCCTACGAGCAGTACTTC.